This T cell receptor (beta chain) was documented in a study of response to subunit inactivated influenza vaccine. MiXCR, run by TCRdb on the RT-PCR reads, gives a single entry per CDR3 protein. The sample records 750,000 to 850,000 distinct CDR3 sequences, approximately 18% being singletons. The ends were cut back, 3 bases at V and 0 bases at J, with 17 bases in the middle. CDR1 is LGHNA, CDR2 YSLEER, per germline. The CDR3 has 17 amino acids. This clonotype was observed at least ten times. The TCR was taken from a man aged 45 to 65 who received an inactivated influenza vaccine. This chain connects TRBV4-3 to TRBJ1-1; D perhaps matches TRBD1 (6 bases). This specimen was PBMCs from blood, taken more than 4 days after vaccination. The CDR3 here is CASSQGGGGGVNTEAFF. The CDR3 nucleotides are TGCGCCAGCAGCCAGGGGGGAGGGGGAGGGGTGAACACTGAAGCTTTCTTT.